This TCR beta chain was observed in a study of blood T cell repertoires in COVID-19 (dated by TCRdb to the early 2020s). Broadly, across the study: The collaborator samples originated in the United States, Italy and Spain and spanned the acute and convalescent phases of COVID-19. Deeply sampled blood TCRbeta repertoires from subjects exposed to, actively infected with, or recovered from COVID-19 were included in the dataset. The prospective study material was composed of cDNA or gDNA derived from T cells, B-cell-depleted T cells, or PBMCs. HLA class I and class II types, where available, came from metadata supplied by the sample provider rather than from assay-based typing. Samples came from the ongoing ImmuneRACE study (first 160 participants) plus 1,254 subjects from 6 global collaborators. Sample metadata almost always included a de-identified subject ID, COVID-19 status, age in years and sex. The repertoires were released in a freely available public database meant as a resource for research on the immune response to SARS-CoV-2.

Broad study findings and their caveats: The amount of clinical and demographic metadata varied by source and participant and was provided uncurated.

The germline V gene specifies KGHDR as CDR1 and SFDVKD as CDR2. The junction shows trimming of 5 bases on V and 2 bases on J, and the gene matches do not reach 7 bases of it. The CDR3, cysteine through phenylalanine, is 15 amino acids long. Of all the DNA, just the CDR3 is kept, 45 bases in frame from base 1. The immunoSEQ Assay, a bias-controlled multiplex PCR, was used to amplify TCRbeta CDR3 regions from genomic DNA. On the study's bioinformatics: The number of nucleated cells in each sample was estimated by amplification of reference gene primers within the assay. To quantify the absolute abundance of each unique TCRbeta CDR3 rearrangement, sequence reads were collapsed and filtered. For each sample, productive Simpson clonality was calculated as the square root of Simpson's diversity index over productive rearrangements. TCRdb mirrors the immuneACCESS table, restricted to in-frame sequences. Some clones are absent from its copies; in checked studies, under half trace to an unresolved V gene, and the reason for the others is unknown. V, J and clone size were drawn from that table, and D and trimming were deduced from the DNA. The sample includes about 240,000 clones, with 82% observed a single time. The ten most abundant clones make up 4.7% of the sample.

The collaborating institutions used their own protocols to collect whole blood in K2EDTA tubes. For TCRbeta analysis, collaborator samples were shipped as frozen whole blood, as isolated PBMCs, or as DNA extracted from either sample type. Turning to this clone: The specificity of this receptor is unknown. There are no base qualities to consult, and no much larger clone falls within one base.

The chain employs TRBV24-1 and TRBJ1-2; 7 junctional bases match TRBD1. This clonotype originated in a woman between 65 and 79 years old with acute or convalescent COVID-19. The sample consisted of peripheral blood. The DNA reads as follows: TGTGCCACCAGTGGAAACAGGGGTATCAACTATGGCTACACCTTC. It specifies CATSGNRGINYGYTF.